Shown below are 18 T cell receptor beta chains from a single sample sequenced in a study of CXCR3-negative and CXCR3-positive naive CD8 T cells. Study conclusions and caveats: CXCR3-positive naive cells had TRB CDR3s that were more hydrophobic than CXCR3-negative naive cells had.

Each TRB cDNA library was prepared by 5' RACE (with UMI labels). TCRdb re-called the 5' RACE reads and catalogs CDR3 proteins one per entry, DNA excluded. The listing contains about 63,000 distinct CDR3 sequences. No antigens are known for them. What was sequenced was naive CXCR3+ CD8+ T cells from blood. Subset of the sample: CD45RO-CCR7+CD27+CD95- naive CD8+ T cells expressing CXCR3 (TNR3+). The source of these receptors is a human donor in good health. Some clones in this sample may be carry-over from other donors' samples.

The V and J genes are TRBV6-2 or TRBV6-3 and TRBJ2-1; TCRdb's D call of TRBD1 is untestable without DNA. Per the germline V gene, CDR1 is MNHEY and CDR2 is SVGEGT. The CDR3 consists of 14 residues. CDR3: CASSYTGAYNEQFF.

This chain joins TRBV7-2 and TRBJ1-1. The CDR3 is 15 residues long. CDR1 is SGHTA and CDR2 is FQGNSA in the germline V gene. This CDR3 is CASSLGVAGNTEAFF. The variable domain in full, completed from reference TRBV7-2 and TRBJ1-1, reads GAGVSQSPSNKVTEKGKDVELRCDPISGHTALYWYRQSLGQGLEFLIYFQGNSAPDKSGLPSDRFSAERTGGSVSTLTIQRTQQEDSAVYLCASSLGVAGNTEAFFGQGTRLTVV.

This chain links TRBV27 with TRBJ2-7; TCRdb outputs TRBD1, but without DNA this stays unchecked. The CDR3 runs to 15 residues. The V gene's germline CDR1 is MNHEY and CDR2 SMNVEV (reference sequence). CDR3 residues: CARKTGQGESYEQYF.

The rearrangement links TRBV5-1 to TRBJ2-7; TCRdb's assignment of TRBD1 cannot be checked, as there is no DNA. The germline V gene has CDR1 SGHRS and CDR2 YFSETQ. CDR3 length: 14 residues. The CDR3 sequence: CASGAGTEYVKQYF.

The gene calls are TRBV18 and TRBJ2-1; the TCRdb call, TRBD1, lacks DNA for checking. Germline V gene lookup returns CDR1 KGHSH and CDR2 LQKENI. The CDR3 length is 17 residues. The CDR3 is CASSPPWQGVAYNEQFF.

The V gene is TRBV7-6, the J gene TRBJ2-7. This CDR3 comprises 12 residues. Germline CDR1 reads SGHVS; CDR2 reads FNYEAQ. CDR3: CASSHRLGEQYF.

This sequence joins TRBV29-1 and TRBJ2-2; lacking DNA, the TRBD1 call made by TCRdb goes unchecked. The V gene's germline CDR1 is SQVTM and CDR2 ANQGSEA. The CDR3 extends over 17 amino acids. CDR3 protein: CSAAGQGGETNTGELFF.

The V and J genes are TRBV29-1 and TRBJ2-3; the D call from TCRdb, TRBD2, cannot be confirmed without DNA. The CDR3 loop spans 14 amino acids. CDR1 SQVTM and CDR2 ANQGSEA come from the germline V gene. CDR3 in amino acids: CSVVIAYGTDTQYF.

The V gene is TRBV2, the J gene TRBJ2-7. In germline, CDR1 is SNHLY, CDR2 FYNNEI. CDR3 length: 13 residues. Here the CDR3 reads CASRDSFSYEQYF.

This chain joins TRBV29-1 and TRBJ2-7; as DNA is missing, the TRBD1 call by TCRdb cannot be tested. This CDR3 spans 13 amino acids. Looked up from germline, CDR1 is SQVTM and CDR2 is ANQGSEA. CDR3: CSTRTGVNYEQYF.

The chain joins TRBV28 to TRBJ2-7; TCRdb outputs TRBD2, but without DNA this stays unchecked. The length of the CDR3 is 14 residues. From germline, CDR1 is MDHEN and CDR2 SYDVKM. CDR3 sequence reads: CASSLPPSLGEQYF.

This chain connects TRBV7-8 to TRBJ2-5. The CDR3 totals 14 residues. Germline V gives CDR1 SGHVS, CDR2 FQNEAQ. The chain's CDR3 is CASRSYPRQETQYF.

CDR3: CSGRQENTEAFF. The rearrangement joins TRBV29-1 to TRBJ1-1; TCRdb lists TRBD1, though no DNA is available to test this call. CDR1 SQVTM and CDR2 ANQGSEA come from the germline V gene. The CDR3 has 12 amino acids.

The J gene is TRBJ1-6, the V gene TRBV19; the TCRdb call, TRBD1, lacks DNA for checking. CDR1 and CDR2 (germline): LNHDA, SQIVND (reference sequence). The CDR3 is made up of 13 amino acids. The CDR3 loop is CASAGTGISPLHF.

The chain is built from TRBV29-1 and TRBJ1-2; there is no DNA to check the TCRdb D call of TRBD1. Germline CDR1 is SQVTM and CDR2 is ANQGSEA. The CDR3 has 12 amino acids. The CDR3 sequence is CSVSGQGEGYTF.

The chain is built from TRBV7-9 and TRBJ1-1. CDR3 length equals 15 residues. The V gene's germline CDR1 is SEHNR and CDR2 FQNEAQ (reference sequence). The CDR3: CASSRGGAIETRAFF.

CDR3 in amino acids: CASSYQRSSYEQYF. This chain links TRBV28 with TRBJ2-7. Germline V gene data show CDR1 as MDHEN and CDR2 as SYDVKM. The CDR3 covers 14 residues.

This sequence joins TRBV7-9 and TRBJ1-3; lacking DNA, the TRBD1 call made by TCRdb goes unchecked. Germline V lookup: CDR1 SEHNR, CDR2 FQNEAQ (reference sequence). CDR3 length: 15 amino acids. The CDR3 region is CASSPPTDSGNTIYF.